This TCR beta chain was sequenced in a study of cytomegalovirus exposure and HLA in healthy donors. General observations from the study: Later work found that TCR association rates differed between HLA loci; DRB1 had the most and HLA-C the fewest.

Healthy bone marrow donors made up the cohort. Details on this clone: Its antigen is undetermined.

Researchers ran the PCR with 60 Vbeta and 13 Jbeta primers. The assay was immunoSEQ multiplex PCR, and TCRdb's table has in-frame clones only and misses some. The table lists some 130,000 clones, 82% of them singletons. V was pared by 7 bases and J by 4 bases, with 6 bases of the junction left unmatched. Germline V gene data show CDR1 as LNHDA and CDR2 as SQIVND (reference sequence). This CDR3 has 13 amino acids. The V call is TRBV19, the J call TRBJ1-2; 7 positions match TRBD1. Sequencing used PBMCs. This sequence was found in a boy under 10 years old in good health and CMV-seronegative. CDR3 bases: TGTGCCAGTATGGGACAGATACTCTATGGCTACACCTTC. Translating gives CASMGQILYGYTF.